The rows below give T cell receptor beta chains drawn from one sample of a study of CD8 T cells in ankylosing spondylitis. TCRdb analysed the 5' RACE reads with MiXCR anew, one entry per CDR3 protein. The sample lists 150,000 to 250,000 distinct CDR3 sequences; 10% to 15% were seen once. The specimen was blood, either unsorted or a sorted T cell fraction (not recorded which). The receptor source for this set is a male donor with ankylosing spondylitis or in good health (not recorded which). Each CDR3 is given with its conserved first and last residue. A D gene is named only where the DNA matches it firmly. Where a row states a size, it is once, few, many or the class of an expanded clone; other rows omit it.

J gene	clone size	D gene	V gene	CDR3 DNA	CDR3 protein
TRBJ2-1	many	TRBD2	TRBV12-3/TRBV12-4	TGTGCCAGCAGTTTAGGAGCGGGGAATATTAATGAGCAGTTCTTC	CASSLGAGNINEQFF
TRBJ2-7	-	-	TRBV5-6	TGTGCCAGCAGCTTGATCAGGTACACCTACGAGCAGTACTTC	CASSLIRYTYEQYF
TRBJ2-4	many	TRBD2	TRBV3-1	TGTGCCAGCAGCCCCGGACTAGCGGGAGGGCCTAACAAAAACATTCAGTACTTC	CASSPGLAGGPNKNIQYF
TRBJ2-2	many	TRBD2	TRBV12-3/TRBV12-4	TGTGCCAGCAGTTTCGGGGGGTACACCACCGGGGAGCTGTTTTTT	CASSFGGYTTGELFF
TRBJ2-5	-	-	TRBV10-3	TGTGCCATCAGTGAACCACGGGACTCCCAAGAGACCCAGTACTTC	CAISEPRDSQETQYF
TRBJ2-7	-	-	TRBV10-1	TGCGCCAGCAGTGACCGAAATAAAGCCGAGCAGTACTTC	CASSDRNKAEQYF
TRBJ2-1	few	TRBD2	TRBV5-6	TGTGCCAGCAGCTTGGGGGCGGCGGGAGGGGGCAATGAGCAGTTCTTC	CASSLGAAGGGNEQFF
TRBJ2-5	-	TRBD2	TRBV5-1	TGCGCCAGCAGACGCTTGCGGAGGCTAGCGGGAGGCACGACCCAGTACTTC	CASRRLRRLAGGTTQYF
TRBJ2-5	-	-	TRBV7-2	TGTGCCAGCACCCTTAACGCGAAAGAGACCCAGTACTTC	CASTLNAKETQYF
TRBJ2-1	few	-	TRBV6-5	TGTGCCAGCAGCTATGGGCTAGGTGCCTCCTACAATGAGCAGTTCTTC	CASSYGLGASYNEQFF
TRBJ2-7	many	-	TRBV6-5	TGTGCCAGCAGTTACTCGACCGACAGCTCCTACGAGCAGTACTTC	CASSYSTDSSYEQYF
TRBJ2-3	-	TRBD2	TRBV5-3	TGTGCCAGGAGCCCTGGGCTAGCGGGAGGAGGAGATACGCAGTATTTT	CARSPGLAGGGDTQYF
TRBJ2-1	few	TRBD2	TRBV27	TGTGCCAGCAGTACCCAGACTAGCGCGAGACACAATGAGCAGTTCTTC	CASSTQTSARHNEQFF
TRBJ2-7	-	-	TRBV19	TGTGCCAGTATGAAAACTAGTCTCTACGAGCAGTACTTC	CASMKTSLYEQYF
TRBJ2-1	-	TRBD2	TRBV20-1	TGCAGTGCTAGCCGGCGGGAGGGCCTGAGGGAGCAGTTCTTC	CSASRREGLREQFF
TRBJ2-5	-	-	TRBV3-1	TGTGCCAGCAGCTACGACAGATTTCTCCAAGAGACCCAGTACTTC	CASSYDRFLQETQYF
TRBJ2-1	few	TRBD2	TRBV12-3/TRBV12-4	TGTGCCAGCAGTTTAATGCCCAGCGGGAGCCCAAACAATGAGCAGTTCTTC	CASSLMPSGSPNNEQFF
TRBJ1-2	-	-	TRBV6-1	TGTGCCAGCAGTACCCCGGGTTACTATGGCTACACCTTC	CASSTPGYYGYTF
TRBJ1-1	-	-	TRBV7-8	TGTGCCAGCAGCCCCGACCCAGGTAACACTGAAGCTTTCTTT	CASSPDPGNTEAFF
TRBJ2-7	-	TRBD2	TRBV3-1	TGTGCCAGCAGCCAGCGGGGGGCTGAAGACTACGAGCAGTACTTC	CASSQRGAEDYEQYF
TRBJ1-1	-	-	TRBV6-5	TGTGCCAGCAGTTCGGGACATAGGAACACTGAAGCTTTCTTT	CASSSGHRNTEAFF
TRBJ2-2	few	TRBD2	TRBV6-5	TGTGCCAGCAGTTACTCCTCTAGCGGGATGGGGAACACCGGGGAGCTGTTTTTT	CASSYSSSGMGNTGELFF
TRBJ1-1	-	TRBD1	TRBV27	TGTGCCAGCAGTCCCTGGGACAGGGGGTTTTTACGCGCTGAAGCTTTCTTT	CASSPWDRGFLRAEAFF
TRBJ2-3	-	-	TRBV29-1	TGCAGCTCTAAAGATGGGACGGGGGACACAGATACGCAGTATTTT	CSSKDGTGDTDTQYF